Below, 2 T cell receptor beta chains from the same sample are listed, as sequenced in a study of blood T cell repertoires in COVID-19. The protocol was immunoSEQ multiplex PCR, while the TCRdb copy is restricted to in-frame clones and leaves out a portion. This repertoire shows some 380,000 clones, around 90% found once; its top ten account for around 1.9%. The material sequenced was PBMCs or T cells enriched from blood (not recorded which). Receptors originate from a woman aged 40 to 55 with acute COVID-19.

The chain uses TRBV7-9 and TRBJ1-1, with D perhaps TRBD1 (5 bases). The CDR3 has 13 residues. The ends were cut back, 4 bases at V and 1 base at J, with 7 bases in the middle. Looked up from germline, CDR1 is SEHNR and CDR2 is FQNEAQ (reference sequence). In DNA, the CDR3 is TGTGCCAGCAGCTCCGGACAGAACACTGAAGCTTTCTTT. Its translation is CASSSGQNTEAFF.

The chain combines TRBV6-5 with TRBJ2-7; 9 bases match TRBD2. CDR1 and CDR2 (germline): MNHEY, SVGAGI. The CDR3 extends over 15 amino acids. V lost 6 bases, J lost 0 bases, and 6 bases stayed unmatched. CDR3 region: CASSNQRGASYEQYF. The CDR3 DNA reads TGTGCCAGCAGCAACCAGCGGGGGGCCTCCTACGAGCAGTACTTC.